This record concerns one T cell receptor beta chain sequence. Its antigen is unidentified. The entry originates in a study of identical twins. The ends were cut back, 8 bases at V and 1 base at J, with 14 bases in the middle. The CDR3 covers 15 residues. Germline V lookup: CDR1 LNHNV, CDR2 YYDKDF (reference sequence). TCRdb itself ran the 5' RACE reads through MiXCR, one entry per CDR3 protein. The repertoire has about 810,000 distinct CDR3 sequences, about 12% of them found once; the top ten carry around 1.5%. Study outcomes and limitations: Insertions were reduced in abundant cord blood beta clonotypes but not in memory repertoires. Recombination models fit unrelated individuals' TCR alpha sharing but underestimated twins'. Researchers reported excess low generation probability among twin-shared out-of-frame alpha sequences.

This sample also appeared in a second study, on yellow fever vaccine responses in identical twins. From that study: Vaccine-induced T cell responses in twins were reportedly observed to appear partly convergent, partly personalized.

The material sequenced was PBMCs. This TCR came from a woman under 30 in good health. J is TRBJ2-2 and V is TRBV15, with D perhaps TRBD1 or TRBD2 (7 bases each). The CDR3 nucleotides are TGTGCCACCTGGGGGGGGACAGAGAACACCGGGGAGCTGTTTTTT. Protein sequence: CATWGGTENTGELFF.